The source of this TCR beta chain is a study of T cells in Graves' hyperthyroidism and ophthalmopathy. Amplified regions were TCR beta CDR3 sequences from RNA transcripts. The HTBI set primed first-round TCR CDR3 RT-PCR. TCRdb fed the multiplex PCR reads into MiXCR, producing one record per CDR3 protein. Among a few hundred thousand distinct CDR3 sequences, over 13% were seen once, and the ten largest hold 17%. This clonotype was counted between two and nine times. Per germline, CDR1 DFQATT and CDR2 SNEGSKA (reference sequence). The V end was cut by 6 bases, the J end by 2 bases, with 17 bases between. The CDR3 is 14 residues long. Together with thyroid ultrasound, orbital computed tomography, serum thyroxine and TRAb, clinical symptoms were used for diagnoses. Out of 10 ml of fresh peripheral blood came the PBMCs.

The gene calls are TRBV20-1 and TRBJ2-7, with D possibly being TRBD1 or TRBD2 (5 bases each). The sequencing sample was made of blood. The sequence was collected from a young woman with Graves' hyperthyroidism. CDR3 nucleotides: TGCAGTGCCGAGGGACCGCTACCCACCTACGAGCAGTACGTC. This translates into CSAEGPLPTYEQYV.